The entry below gives a single T cell receptor beta chain sequence along with its context. The sample holds a few counts of this clonotype. Its antigen is unknown. No qualities accompany the bases; no much larger clone lies one base away. TCR cDNA was synthesized by 5'RACE template switching, through which a universal primer site and unique molecular identifiers were introduced. cDNA synthesis was primed from both the TCR alpha and TCR beta constant segments. Library amplification involved two PCR steps, and the second step added sample barcodes and sequencing adapters. Sequencing of libraries was done on Illumina HiSeq 2500 (2x100 bp) or NovaSeq (2x150 bp). The authors' pipeline ran thus. Demultiplexing of reads and collapsing into UMI consensus sequences were performed with MIGEC, and V(D)J alignment was carried out with MiXCR. Clonotypes responding to the vaccine were identified with edgeR on replicate PBMC samples, with the criteria of FDR below 0.01 and a log2 fold change above 5 up to day 15. Bulk clonotypes were assigned CD4 or CD8 identity according to which sequenced CD4 or CD8 repertoire held them at higher abundance. TCRdb trimmed the raw reads at Q25, called clones with MiXCR and kept productive beta chains. All rows with the same CDR3 protein become a single entry with the most common DNA and genes. None of the V and J calls come from the authors' own analysis; TCRdb made them. This sample has hundreds of thousands of distinct CDR3 sequences in its table, and about 12% of those were observed once. The leading ten clones occupy about 16% of the sample.

The sample comes from a study of T cells after yellow fever vaccination (dated by TCRdb to the late 2010s). About the full investigation: Libraries from fractions with low cell numbers were prepared with the SMART-Seq v4 Ultra Low Input RNA kit. To track T-cell clones before and after primary and booster YFV17D yellow fever vaccination, bulk TCR alpha and beta repertoires were sequenced longitudinally. The cohort comprised two healthy male donors, one aged 18 to 29 and one aged 30 to 40 years. Blood samples were taken at several timepoints before and after primary and secondary immunization, and bulk PBMC replicates and cell subsets were isolated. Here is what the overall study found, with its caveats: After the booster, most clones that had expanded after primary vaccination were detected again (approximately 96% of CD4 and around 88% of CD8), suggesting broad maintenance of memory. Only a couple of donors were included in the study, so the extent to which the findings can be generalized is limited. Computational filtering was required because FACS-sorted repertoires could contain abundant contaminating clonotypes from the bulk population. The secondary T-cell response was found to be weaker but faster than the primary response, with a peak reached on day 5 rather than on day 15. A small fraction of clonotypes showed up in both the CD4 and CD8 compartments, probably as a result of convergent recombination.

The V and J ends are trimmed by 1 base and 7 bases, leaving 7 bases between them. From cysteine to phenylalanine, the CDR3 is 13 amino acids long. Solely the CDR3 DNA is kept, with 39 bases framed from the first base. The treatment or condition tag for this specimen amounts to: live attenuated yellow fever vaccine strain. At every blood-draw timepoint, two biological replicates of bulk PBMCs were collected. A standard Ficoll-Paque protocol was used to isolate PBMCs from peripheral blood. TriZol was used to extract RNA from bulk PBMCs, CD4 and CD8 fractions, and dextramer-positive and dextramer-negative fractions.

This TCR was recovered from a man aged 25-45 years who received the YFV17D yellow fever vaccine. Here the chain combines TRBV12-3 or TRBV12-4 and TRBJ2-2; too little of a D gene remains to name it. Material: PBMCs, obtained on the day of the yellow fever booster vaccination. In nucleotide form, the sequence is TGTGCCAGCAGTTTAGAAGTTGGCGGGGAGCTGTTTTTT. This sequence encodes CASSLEVGGELFF.